The rows below give T cell receptor beta chains drawn from one sample of a study of T cells in Graves' hyperthyroidism and ophthalmopathy. TCRdb re-derived calls from the multiplex PCR reads in MiXCR, one entry per CDR3 protein. The sample contains approximately 870,000 distinct CDR3 sequences, around 39% of which appear only once. Sequencing was done on a sample of blood. These TCRs come from a man in his late teens or twenties with Graves' hyperthyroidism. CDR3s include the opening cysteine and the closing phenylalanine or tryptophan. A D gene is named only where the DNA matches it firmly. Some rows have no size entry. The others give once, few or many, or a class for an expanded clone.

J gene: TRBJ1-6
D gene: .
clone size: few
V gene: TRBV6-5
CDR3 protein: CASSFGGDNSPLHF
CDR3 DNA: TGTGCCAGCAGCTTTGGGGGGGATAATTCACCCCTCCACTTT

J gene: TRBJ1-3
D gene: .
clone size: .
V gene: TRBV7-2
CDR3 protein: CASSLANGGNTIYF
CDR3 DNA: TGTGCCAGCAGCTTAGCGAATGGGGGGAACACCATATATTTT

J gene: TRBJ2-2
D gene: TRBD1
clone size: .
V gene: TRBV7-8
CDR3 protein: CASSSSRQGTGELFF
CDR3 DNA: TGTGCCAGCAGCTCCTCTCGACAGGGCACCGGGGAGCTGTTTTTT

J gene: TRBJ1-5
D gene: TRBD1
clone size: .
V gene: TRBV20-1
CDR3 protein: CSARPGQGVQPQHF
CDR3 DNA: TGCAGTGCCCGACCGGGACAGGGGGTTCAGCCCCAGCATTTT

J gene: TRBJ2-2
D gene: .
clone size: few
V gene: TRBV7-8
CDR3 protein: CASSLEAGDRELFF
CDR3 DNA: TGTGCCAGCAGCTTAGAGGCAGGTGACCGGGAGCTGTTTTTT

J gene: TRBJ1-6
D gene: .
clone size: many
V gene: TRBV20-1
CDR3 protein: CSARWGIDSPLHF
CDR3 DNA: TGCAGTGCTAGGTGGGGTATAGATTCACCCCTCCACTTT

J gene: TRBJ2-3
D gene: .
clone size: .
V gene: TRBV15
CDR3 protein: CATSTGSTDTQYF
CDR3 DNA: TGTGCCACCAGCACAGGGAGCACAGATACGCAGTATTTT

J gene: TRBJ2-7
D gene: .
clone size: .
V gene: TRBV29-1
CDR3 protein: CSVAGGVAEQYF
CDR3 DNA: TGCAGCGTAGCTGGAGGTGTCGCCGAGCAGTACTTC

J gene: TRBJ2-7
D gene: TRBD2
clone size: .
V gene: TRBV6-5
CDR3 protein: CASSFQRGREQYF
CDR3 DNA: TGTGCCAGCAGTTTTCAGCGGGGGCGGGAGCAGTACTTC

J gene: TRBJ2-5
D gene: TRBD2
clone size: .
V gene: TRBV7-9
CDR3 protein: CASSSTSRETQYF
CDR3 DNA: TGTGCCAGCAGCTCGACTAGCCGGGAGACCCAGTACTTC

J gene: TRBJ1-3
D gene: .
clone size: .
V gene: TRBV5-1
CDR3 protein: CASSLNRASGNTIYF
CDR3 DNA: TGCGCCAGCAGCTTGAACCGGGCCTCTGGAAACACCATATATTTT

J gene: TRBJ2-6
D gene: TRBD1
clone size: .
V gene: TRBV29-1
CDR3 protein: CSGGQGFISGANVLTF
CDR3 DNA: TGCAGCGGGGGACAGGGCTTTATCTCTGGGGCCAACGTCCTGACTTTC

J gene: TRBJ1-4
D gene: .
clone size: .
V gene: TRBV20-1
CDR3 protein: CSARDEVGGATNEKLFF
CDR3 DNA: TGCAGTGCTAGAGATGAGGTGGGGGGGGCAACTAATGAAAAACTGTTTTTT

J gene: TRBJ1-1
D gene: .
clone size: .
V gene: TRBV9
CDR3 protein: CASSPPNRWNTEAFF
CDR3 DNA: TGTGCCAGCAGTCCCCCGAATCGTTGGAACACTGAAGCTTTCTTT

J gene: TRBJ1-5
D gene: .
clone size: few
V gene: TRBV6-5
CDR3 protein: CASSKEGVGNQPQHF
CDR3 DNA: TGTGCCAGCAGTAAGGAGGGGGTGGGCAATCAGCCCCAGCATTTT

J gene: TRBJ2-7
D gene: .
clone size: few
V gene: TRBV7-9
CDR3 protein: CASSLSGSMHYEQYF
CDR3 DNA: TGTGCCAGCAGCTTATCCGGCAGTATGCACTACGAGCAGTACTTC